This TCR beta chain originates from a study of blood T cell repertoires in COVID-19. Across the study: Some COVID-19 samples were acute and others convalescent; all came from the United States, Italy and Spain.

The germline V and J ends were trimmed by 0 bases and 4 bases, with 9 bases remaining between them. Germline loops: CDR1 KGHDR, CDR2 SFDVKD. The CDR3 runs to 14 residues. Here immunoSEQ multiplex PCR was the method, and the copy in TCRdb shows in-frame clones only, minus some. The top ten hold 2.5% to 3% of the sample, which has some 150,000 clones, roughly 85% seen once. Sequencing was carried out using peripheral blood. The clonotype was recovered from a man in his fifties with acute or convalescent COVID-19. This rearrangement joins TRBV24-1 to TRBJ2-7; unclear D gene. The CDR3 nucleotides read TGTGCCACCAGTGATTTGAACTTCCAATACGAGCAGTACTTC. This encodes CATSDLNFQYEQYF.